The present TCR beta chain was sequenced within a study of blood T cell repertoires in COVID-19. About the study: Whether acute or convalescent, the COVID-19 samples came from the United States, Italy and Spain. From T cells, B-cell-depleted T cells, or PBMCs came the material, which was cDNA or gDNA.

Seattle patient enrollment occurred during active infection, with longitudinal follow-up thereafter. Original processing methods: Cell counts per sample came from amplifying reference gene primers. Profiling relied on immunoSEQ multiplex PCR, and the TCRdb table lists in-frame clones only, not all of them. V, J and clone size reflect that table, while D and trimming were determined from the DNA. This table holds a few hundred thousand clones, about nine tenths found once. Specimen: peripheral blood. This sequence was found in a young woman with COVID-19, enrolled during active disease.

The CDR3 is CASSGLGPGNEQFF. DNA for the CDR3: TGTGCCAGCAGCGGTTTGGGGCCGGGTAATGAGCAGTTCTTC. V and J are TRBV4-2 and TRBJ2-1; D might be TRBD1 (5 bases). CDR3 length: 14 residues. In germline, CDR1 is LGHNA, CDR2 YNFKEQ. V lost 5 bases to trimming and J lost 7 bases, with 15 bases between them.